These 29 T cell receptor gamma chains originate from one sample sequenced in a study of Vδ1+ human thymocytes. Study-wide points: Highly polyclonal TRG and TRD repertoires with Gaussian CDR3 length distributions appeared in thymus.

For these receptors, no antigen is known. Extracted RNA was reverse transcribed into cDNA. Multiplex PCR used pooled V-gene forward primers and a constant-region reverse primer to amplify CDR3s. TCRdb re-analyzed the multiplex PCR reads via CATT. The sample contains some 37,000 gamma-chain clones, around 20% of which appear only once. Specimen: Vdelta1+ gamma-delta thymocytes from the thymus. Subset: FACS-sorted CD3+ TCRalphabeta- TCRVdelta1+ TCRVdelta2- thymocytes. The source of these receptors is a girl in the first two years of life who had congenital heart surgery.

This clone occurred a few times. The chain links TRGV4 to TRGJ1 or TRGJ2. V lost 2 bases and J lost 5; bases outside the gene matches: 6. The CDR3 is 13 amino acids. Germline V gene sequence: CDR1 EGSTGY, CDR2 YDSYTSSV. CDR3: CATWDEPNYKKLF. DNA of the CDR3: TGTGCCACCTGGGATGAACCGAATTATAAGAAACTCTTT.

The chain recombines TRGV8 with TRGJ1 or TRGJ2. Looked up from germline, CDR1 is VENAVY and CDR2 is YDSYNSRV. The CDR3 has 14 amino acids. Trimming cost V 0 bases and J 6 bases; bases outside gene matches: 8. The CDR3 DNA sequence: TGTGCCACCTGGGATAGGGGGGTTGGTTATAAGAAACTCTTT. Translation gives CATWDRGVGYKKLF.

Concerning this clone: TCRdb pairs this DNA with a much larger clone's protein that differs at residue 5, likely a read error; the protein shown was translated from the DNA. The genes are TRGV4 and TRGJ1 or TRGJ2. CDR3 length equals 11 residues. Germline V lookup: CDR1 EGSTGY, CDR2 YDSYTSSV. The V and J ends lost 6 bases and 7 bases, in that order; junction bases with no gene match: 6. The CDR3 DNA reads TGTGCCACCTGGAATCGGTATAAGAAACTCTTT. Translating gives CATWNRYKKLF.

The rearrangement joins TRGV2 to TRGJ1 or TRGJ2. Germline CDR1 and CDR2: EGSNGY and YDSYNSKV. The CDR3 covers 15 residues. The junction had 9 bases not matched to a gene; V was cut back by 0 bases and J by 4 bases. For the CDR3, the DNA is TGTGCCACCTGGGACGGGCCAGCATGGTATTATAAGAAACTCTTT. Translation: CATWDGPAWYYKKLF.

This chain connects TRGV4 to TRGJ1 or TRGJ2. CDR3 length equals 12 residues. The J segment lost 11 bases and the V segment lost 5 bases, leaving 12 bases of the junction unmatched. Germline-derived CDR1 and CDR2 are EGSTGY and YDSYTSSV. The CDR3 sequence: CATWGGGVEKLF. DNA for the CDR3: TGTGCCACCTGGGGCGGAGGGGTAGAGAAACTCTTT.

The chain combines TRGV2 with TRGJP2. J was trimmed by 2 bases and V by 3 bases; bases with no gene match: 18. CDR3 length: 19 residues. CDR1 is EGSNGY and CDR2 is YDSYNSKV in the germline V gene. This CDR3 reads CATWDLGRGRPSSDWIKTF. CDR3 in DNA: TGTGCCACCTGGGACTTAGGTAGGGGACGGCCCAGTAGTGATTGGATCAAGACGTTT.

This clone was recorded a few times. The chain couples TRGV5 to TRGJP2. The J segment lost 8 bases and the V segment lost 5 bases, leaving 11 bases of the junction unmatched. CDR1 VINAFY and CDR2 YDVSNSKD come from the germline V gene. The CDR3 loop spans 14 amino acids. CDR3 protein: CATWAQKRDWIKTF. CDR3 in DNA: TGTGCCACCTGGGCCCAAAAAAGGGATTGGATCAAGACGTTT.

This chain links TRGV4 with TRGJ1 or TRGJ2. The J segment lost 6 bases and the V segment lost 0 bases, leaving 11 bases of the junction unmatched. The germline V gene encodes CDR1 EGSTGY and CDR2 YDSYTSSV. The CDR3 runs 15 residues. This chain's CDR3 is CATWDGPPQAYKKLF. The CDR3, as DNA: TGTGCCACCTGGGATGGGCCGCCACAGGCTTATAAGAAACTCTTT.

This clone was counted only a few times. The chain employs TRGV5 and TRGJ1 or TRGJ2. Unmatched junction bases numbered 2, after V lost 2 bases and J lost 7 bases. The length of the CDR3 is 11 residues. In germline, CDR1 is VINAFY, CDR2 YDVSNSKD. The CDR3 sequence: CATWDMYKKLF. CDR3 nucleotides: TGTGCCACCTGGGACATGTATAAGAAACTCTTT.

This chain links TRGV9 with TRGJ1 or TRGJ2. This CDR3 spans 14 amino acids. Germline values: CDR1 GITISATS, CDR2 ISYDGTV (reference sequence). With 2 bases clipped from V and 3 bases from J, the junction kept 7 bases outside the gene matches. DNA of the CDR3: TGTGCCTTGTGGGAGGGCCCCCGTTATTATAAGAAACTCTTT. Its translation: CALWEGPRYYKKLF.

Sample share makes this clone medium-sized. The gene calls are TRGV8 and TRGJ1 or TRGJ2. The ends lost 5 bases at V and 3 bases at J; junction bases unmatched: 4. The CDR3 has 12 residues. Germline V CDR1 and CDR2: VENAVY, YDSYNSRV. The CDR3 DNA follows: TGTGCCACCTGGGCCGCTTATTATAAGAAACTCTTT. Encoded protein: CATWAAYYKKLF.

The V call is TRGV8, the J call TRGJ1 or TRGJ2. Germline V gives CDR1 VENAVY, CDR2 YDSYNSRV. J gave up 11 bases and V 3 bases, and 7 bases lay outside the gene matches. This CDR3 has 11 amino acids. The CDR3 DNA reads TGTGCCACCTGGGATCAAGGGGAGAAACTCTTT. As protein: CATWDQGEKLF.

This rearrangement joins TRGV3 to TRGJP2. This CDR3 is built from 13 residues. The junction had 3 bases not matched to a gene; V was cut back by 4 bases and J by 4 bases. Germline V gene data show CDR1 as VTNTFY and CDR2 as YDVSTARD (reference sequence). Here the CDR3 reads CATWESSDWIKTF. CDR3 nucleotides: TGTGCCACCTGGGAATCTAGTGATTGGATCAAGACGTTT.

The chain recombines TRGV8 with TRGJ1 or TRGJ2. The trim removed 5 bases at V and 9 bases at J, leaving 7 bases unmatched. The germline gives CDR1 VENAVY, CDR2 YDSYNSRV. The CDR3 runs to 11 residues. CDR3 sequence reads: CATWVIGKKLF. The CDR3 nucleotides are TGTGCCACCTGGGTCATCGGTAAGAAACTCTTT.

This clone showed up just a few times. V gene TRGV3 combines with J gene TRGJ1 or TRGJ2. V dropped 5 bases and J dropped 9; count of bases not matched to a gene: 7. Germline V CDR1 and CDR2: VTNTFY, YDVSTARD (reference sequence). CDR3 length equals 11 residues. The CDR3 DNA follows: TGTGCCACCTGGGTCACCCCTAAGAAACTCTTT. It is translated as CATWVTPKKLF.

Regarding this clone: One end of the junction is discordant with germline, which a read error may explain. The chain combines TRGV9 with TRGJ1 or TRGJ2. The germline CDR1 and CDR2 sequences are GITISATS and ISYDGTV (reference sequence). The CDR3 consists of 9 residues. The CDR3 DNA follows: TGTGCCTCGTGGGAAGGGAAACTCTTT. It is translated as CASWEGKLF.

On this clone itself: In the same sample, other DNA sequences code for this CDR3. The chain carries TRGV9 and TRGJ1 or TRGJ2. CDR3 length equals 13 residues. Trimming removed 0 bases from V and 5 bases from J; junction bases left unmatched: 4. Looked up from germline, CDR1 is GITISATS and CDR2 is ISYDGTV (reference sequence). CDR3 DNA: TGTGCCTTGTGGGAGGTGCTCAATTATAAGAAACTCTTT. The encoded protein is CALWEVLNYKKLF.

This clone has more than one count but fewer than ten. One end of the junction fails to match germline, which may point to a read error. The chain couples TRGV3 to TRGJ1 or TRGJ2. This CDR3 region has 16 residues. CDR1 and CDR2 (germline): VTNTFY, YDVSTARD (reference sequence). This CDR3 is CAAWDGRNVGYYKKLF. DNA of the CDR3: TGTGCCGCCTGGGACGGGCGAAATGTCGGTTATTATAAGAAACTCTTT.

The chain is built from TRGV4 and TRGJ1 or TRGJ2. The CDR3 sequence is 13 residues long. The germline V gene encodes CDR1 EGSTGY and CDR2 YDSYTSSV. V trimming: 0 bases; J trimming: 6 bases; junction bases outside the gene matches: 5. The CDR3: CATWDGRIYKKLF. CDR3 DNA sequence: TGTGCCACCTGGGATGGGCGAATTTATAAGAAACTCTTT.

The V gene is TRGV4, the J gene TRGJ1 or TRGJ2. CDR1 EGSTGY and CDR2 YDSYTSSV come from the germline V gene. There are 13 residues in the CDR3. Germline trimming cut 4 bases from V and 5 bases from J; bases unmatched to any gene: 8. This CDR3 reads CATWDLGNYKKLF. CDR3 in DNA: TGTGCCACCTGGGACCTAGGGAATTATAAGAAACTCTTT.

In the case of this clone: One end of the junction does not line up with germline, which may come from a read error. The chain carries TRGV3 and TRGJ1 or TRGJ2. The CDR3 runs 12 residues. Germline CDR1 reads VTNTFY; CDR2 reads YDVSTARD (reference sequence). CDR3 coding DNA: TGTGCCACCAGGGACAGGCGAATGAGTGGACTCTTT. Protein: CATRDRRMSGLF.

The rearrangement joins TRGV9 to TRGJP. V was pared by 4 bases and J by 4 bases, with 7 bases of the junction left unmatched. Per the germline V gene, CDR1 is GITISATS and CDR2 is ISYDGTV (reference sequence). This CDR3 is built from 17 residues. This chain's CDR3 is CALWDLTQELGKKIKVF. In DNA form, the CDR3 reads TGTGCCTTGTGGGACCTAACCCAAGAGTTGGGCAAAAAAATCAAGGTATTT.

V and J are TRGV4 and TRGJ1 or TRGJ2. V dropped 4 bases and J dropped 5; count of bases not matched to a gene: 11. CDR3 length equals 14 residues. CDR1 EGSTGY and CDR2 YDSYTSSV come from the germline V gene. The CDR3 here is CATWDWGGNYKKLF. DNA for the CDR3: TGTGCCACCTGGGACTGGGGGGGGAATTATAAGAAACTCTTT.

Only a few counts were recorded for this clone. The chain employs TRGV4 and TRGJ1 or TRGJ2. V lost 2 bases, J lost 6 bases, and 7 bases stayed unmatched. This CDR3 is 13 amino acids long. Germline V gene data show CDR1 as EGSTGY and CDR2 as YDSYTSSV. The CDR3 protein is CATWDDKGYKKLF. The CDR3 coding sequence is TGTGCCACCTGGGATGATAAGGGTTATAAGAAACTCTTT.

The chain uses TRGV9 and TRGJ1 or TRGJ2. This CDR3 has 13 amino acids. CDR1 GITISATS and CDR2 ISYDGTV come from the germline V gene (reference sequence). After removal of 3 bases from V and 5 bases from J, the junction contained 7 bases not matched to a gene. This CDR3 reads CALWEPDDYKKLF. CDR3 in DNA: TGTGCCTTGTGGGAGCCTGATGATTATAAGAAACTCTTT.

This clone was seen more than once but under ten times. A read error may explain this, as a much larger clone is one base away. The sample contains more than one DNA sequence encoding this CDR3. This chain joins TRGV2 and TRGJ1 or TRGJ2. This CDR3 comprises 10 residues. From germline, CDR1 is EGSNGY and CDR2 YDSYNSKV. With 1 base clipped from V and 10 bases from J, the junction kept 1 base outside the gene matches. The CDR3 DNA is TGTGCCACCTGGGACGGCAAGAAACTCTTT. This sequence encodes CATWDGKKLF.

The chain employs TRGV4 and TRGJ1 or TRGJ2. The CDR3 is made up of 14 amino acids. CDR1 and CDR2 from the germline V gene are EGSTGY and YDSYTSSV. Germline trimming cut 4 bases from V and 7 bases from J; bases unmatched to any gene: 13. The CDR3 reads CATWEGGFLYKKLF. In DNA, the CDR3 is TGTGCCACCTGGGAAGGTGGTTTTCTCTATAAGAAACTCTTT.

This clone was observed a few times. Different DNA sequences within this sample yield the same CDR3. The V and J genes are TRGV2 and TRGJ1 or TRGJ2. Germline V gives CDR1 EGSNGY, CDR2 YDSYNSKV. The CDR3 extends over 14 amino acids. The ends lost 0 bases at V and 3 bases at J; junction bases unmatched: 5. The CDR3 here is CATWDGLIYYKKLF. The CDR3 DNA reads TGTGCCACCTGGGACGGGCTAATTTATTATAAGAAACTCTTT.

The chain links TRGV3 to TRGJ1 or TRGJ2. The germline CDR1 and CDR2 sequences are VTNTFY and YDVSTARD (reference sequence). The CDR3 spans 11 residues. With V trimmed by 3 bases and J by 10 bases, 6 bases remained unmatched. The CDR3 DNA is TGTGCCACCTGGGACTGCGAAAAGAAACTCTTT. Translating it yields CATWDCEKKLF.